The 21 T cell receptor beta chains listed next were all sequenced from one sample in a study of T-cell reconstitution after alpha-beta-depleted transplantation in children. Preparation of the TCRbeta library used unique molecular identifiers. Each CDR3 protein gets one entry after TCRdb re-called the PCR reads with MiXCR. The sample has about 290,000 distinct CDR3 sequences, roughly 7.8% seen once. Points from the study as a whole: By one year post-transplant, T-cell counts and diversity largely arose from T cells that were newly produced.

These receptors lack a known antigen. Source: peripheral blood, taken 360 days after TCRalphabeta/CD19-depleted stem cell transplant. These receptor sequences come from a female patient aged 2-10 years who had a stem cell transplant for Fanconi anemia, so the T cells may come from the graft donor.

The rearrangement links TRBV19 to TRBJ2-5; no clear D gene. Trimming took off 1 base at V and 1 base at J, with 10 bases between the two ends. The CDR3 length is 15 residues. Germline lookup yields CDR1 LNHDA and CDR2 SQIVND (reference sequence). CDR3 amino acids: CASSIASLGQETQYF. CDR3 nucleotides: TGTGCCAGTAGTATAGCCAGCTTGGGCCAAGAGACCCAGTACTTC.

Concerning this clonotype itself: A much larger clone lies one base from this, so it may be a read error. The V and J genes are TRBV12-3 or TRBV12-4 and TRBJ2-3; D is unclear. This CDR3 spans 18 amino acids. CDR3 in amino acids: CACSLRLDHSSSTDTQYF. CDR3 nucleotide sequence: TGTGCCTGCAGTTTACGTTTGGACCACTCTTCTAGCACAGATACGCAGTATTTT.

This clonotype appeared a few times. The J gene is TRBJ2-7, the V gene TRBV27; D is undetermined. The CDR3 is 13 amino acids. The ends were cut back, 3 bases at V and 0 bases at J, with 6 bases in the middle. Germline CDR1 is MNHEY and CDR2 is SMNVEV (reference sequence). As DNA, the CDR3 is TGTGCCAGCAGTTTGGCTGACTCCTACGAGCAGTACTTC. It translates to CASSLADSYEQYF.

In this sample, this clonotype turned up a few times. The gene calls are TRBV9 and TRBJ1-2; 7 bases agree with TRBD1. Germline CDR1 SGDLS, CDR2 YYNGEE. The CDR3 extends over 14 amino acids. V shed 0 bases, J shed 4 bases, and the junction held 3 bases outside the gene matches. CDR3 residues: CASSVDRGSYGYTF. The CDR3 nucleotides read TGTGCCAGCAGCGTAGACAGGGGAAGCTATGGCTACACCTTC.

V is TRBV7-2 and J is TRBJ2-2; 10 positions agree with TRBD2. Trimming at V came to 6 bases and at J to 4 bases, leaving 5 bases not matched to a gene. The CDR3 is 15 amino acids. Germline V gene lookup returns CDR1 SGHTA and CDR2 FQGNSA. CDR3 residues: CASSSGLATTGELFF. In DNA form, the CDR3 reads TGTGCCAGCAGTTCGGGACTAGCGACCACCGGGGAGCTGTTTTTT.

Ten or more counts support this clonotype. The chain combines TRBV11-2 with TRBJ2-1; TRBD2 aligns across 8 bases. Germline V gene data show CDR1 as SGHAT and CDR2 as FQNNGV. The CDR3 sequence is 14 residues long. The CDR3 spells CASASGLDGDEQFF. The CDR3, as DNA: TGTGCTAGCGCTAGCGGGCTAGATGGGGATGAGCAGTTCTTC.

There are many counts of this clonotype. The chain links TRBV5-1 to TRBJ1-5; D is unclear. Trimming took 2 bases from V and 5 from J, leaving 8 bases between them. Germline CDR1 SGHRS, CDR2 YFSETQ. CDR3 length equals 13 residues. The CDR3 sequence is CASSFFGDQPQHF. In DNA, the CDR3 is TGCGCCAGCAGCTTTTTCGGTGATCAGCCCCAGCATTTT.

This chain joins TRBV5-6 and TRBJ2-7; a weak D match, TRBD1 (6 bases). Germline-derived CDR1 and CDR2 are SGHDT and YYEEEE. This CDR3 is built from 15 residues. V lost 6 bases, J lost 5 bases, and 21 bases lay in between. CDR3: CASTVGVRGSHEQYF. The CDR3 DNA is TGTGCCAGCACCGTAGGGGTTAGGGGGTCCCACGAGCAGTACTTC.

This clonotype was detected a few times. The chain combines TRBV5-1 with TRBJ2-5; 9 bases agree with TRBD2. V lost 1 base to trimming and J lost 5 bases; unmatched junction nucleotides: 6. Germline CDR1 is SGHRS and CDR2 is YFSETQ. The CDR3 is 15 amino acids. CDR3 in amino acids: CASSLRTSEGETQYF. For the CDR3, the DNA is TGCGCCAGCAGCTTGAGGACTAGCGAAGGTGAGACCCAGTACTTC.

About this clonotype itself: A much larger clone differs from this one at a single base, so this may be a read error. The gene calls are TRBV5-1 and TRBJ2-5; 9 positions match TRBD1. The DNA matches TRBJ2-1 better at its end, which makes the J call doubtful. Per germline, CDR1 SGHRS and CDR2 YFSETQ. This CDR3 has 13 residues. The DNA of the CDR3 is TGCGCCAGCAGCCCGACAGGGGGAGAGACCCAGTTCTTC. It is translated as CASSPTGGETQFF.

V usage is TRBV7-9 and J usage is TRBJ2-3; D is undetermined. Germline loops: CDR1 SEHNR, CDR2 FQNEAQ (reference sequence). CDR3 length: 15 residues. The ends were cut back, 5 bases at V and 1 base at J, with 13 bases in the middle. CDR3 nucleotide sequence: TGTGCCAGCAGCGGTCGGTCCTGGGGCACAGATACGCAGTATTTT. This encodes CASSGRSWGTDTQYF.

This clonotype was observed a few times. CDR3 sequence reads: CSASVAGGYTQYF. The CDR3 coding sequence is TGCAGTGCTAGTGTCGCGGGAGGTTATACGCAGTATTTT. The chain links TRBV20-1 to TRBJ2-3; 8 bases align to TRBD2. From germline, CDR1 is DFQATT and CDR2 SNEGSKA (reference sequence). CDR3 length: 13 residues. V shed 3 bases and J 7 bases; nucleotides not matched to a gene: 6.

This clonotype was found many times. This rearrangement joins TRBV27 to TRBJ1-4, with D possibly TRBD1 on 5 matching bases. The CDR3 contains 14 residues. V was cut by 6 bases and J by 10 bases, with 18 bases left in between. Germline CDR1 MNHEY, CDR2 SMNVEV (reference sequence). CDR3 in DNA: TGTGCCAGCAGGGGATTCAATCGGGGGACAAAACTGTTTTTT. This translates into CASRGFNRGTKLFF.

This clonotype was counted ten times or more. The chain uses TRBV10-3 and TRBJ1-2; D not resolved. V gave up 6 bases and J gave up 3 bases, with 8 bases separating them. This CDR3 is built from 12 residues. Germline assignment: CDR1 ENHRY and CDR2 SYGVKD. The CDR3 DNA follows: TGTGCCATCAGCTACCTCGACTATGGCTACACCTTC. This translates into CAISYLDYGYTF.

This clonotype was recorded at least ten times. V usage is TRBV24-1 and J usage is TRBJ2-3, with a tentative D call TRBD1 (5 bases). Trimming removed 1 base from V and 4 bases from J, with 11 bases in between. CDR1 and CDR2 from the germline V gene are KGHDR and SFDVKD. The CDR3 is 15 amino acids. CDR3 residues: CATSDLGQGPDTQYF. The CDR3 nucleotides read TGTGCCACCAGTGATTTAGGGCAGGGTCCAGATACGCAGTATTTT.

V is TRBV2 and J is TRBJ2-7; D unclear. V was clipped by 10 bases and J by 3 bases, with 16 bases between them. The germline CDR1 and CDR2 sequences are SNHLY and FYNNEI. The CDR3 extends over 13 amino acids. The CDR3 coding sequence is TGTGCCACCAGACCTGGCGGAGTCTACGAGCAGTACTTC. This gives the protein CATRPGGVYEQYF.

This clonotype has a count of ten or more. This chain uses TRBV28 with TRBJ2-7; no definite D call. The ends were cut back, 9 bases at V and 3 bases at J, with 12 bases in the middle. CDR3 size: 12 residues. The V gene's germline CDR1 is MDHEN and CDR2 SYDVKM. CDR3 in amino acids: CASSFWDYEQYF. CDR3 sequence (DNA): TGTGCCAGTTCTTTCTGGGACTACGAGCAGTACTTC.

The rearrangement joins TRBV18 to TRBJ2-2, with 9 bases identical to TRBD2. In germline, CDR1 is KGHSH, CDR2 LQKENI. Trimming took 3 bases from V and 9 from J; bases not matched to a gene: 11. The CDR3 covers 16 residues. This CDR3 is CASSPGTSPHARELFF. CDR3 DNA sequence: TGTGCCAGCTCACCCGGGACTAGCCCCCACGCCAGGGAGCTGTTTTTT.

This clonotype has just a few counts. This sequence joins TRBV10-3 and TRBJ1-4; D gene uncertain. CDR3 length equals 14 residues. Between the trimmed V and J ends, which lost 5 bases and 0 bases, there was a span of 7 bases. The germline CDR1 and CDR2 sequences are ENHRY and SYGVKD. CDR3 sequence reads: CAISKTATNEKLFF. CDR3 DNA: TGTGCCATCAGTAAGACCGCAACTAATGAAAAACTGTTTTTT.

The chain recombines TRBV28 with TRBJ1-1, with a tentative D call TRBD1 (5 bases). The CDR3 extends over 17 amino acids. Per germline, CDR1 MDHEN and CDR2 SYDVKM. The V end was cut by 1 base, the J end by 3 bases, with 18 bases between. CDR3 DNA: TGTGCCAGCAGTTTATTACTCGGGGCAGGGTTGTACACTGAAGCTTTCTTT. Translating gives CASSLLLGAGLYTEAFF.

Here the CDR3 reads CASSPISWLAGTQYF. The CDR3 bases are TGCGCCAGCAGCCCAATTTCTTGGCTAGCCGGGACCCAGTACTTC. This chain uses TRBV5-1 with TRBJ2-5, with D maybe TRBD2 (5 bases). The CDR3 is 15 residues long. The germline CDR1 and CDR2 sequences are SGHRS and YFSETQ. The V end was cut by 4 bases, the J end by 7 bases, with 20 bases between.